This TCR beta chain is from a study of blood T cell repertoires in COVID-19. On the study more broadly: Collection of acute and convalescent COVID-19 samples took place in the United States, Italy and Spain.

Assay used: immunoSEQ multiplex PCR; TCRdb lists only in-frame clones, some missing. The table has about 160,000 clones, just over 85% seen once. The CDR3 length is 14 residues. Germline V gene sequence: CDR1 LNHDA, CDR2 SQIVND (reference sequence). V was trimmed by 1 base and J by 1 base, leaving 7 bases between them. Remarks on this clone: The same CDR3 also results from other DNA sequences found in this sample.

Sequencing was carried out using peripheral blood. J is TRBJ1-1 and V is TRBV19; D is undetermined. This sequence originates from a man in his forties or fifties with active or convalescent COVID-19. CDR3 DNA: TGTGCCAGTAGTATAGGACGCGGGAACACTGAAGCTTTCTTT. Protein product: CASSIGRGNTEAFF.